This TCR beta chain was captured by sequencing in a study of T cells in Graves' hyperthyroidism and ophthalmopathy. TCR beta CDR3 regions were amplified from RNA transcripts. When the TCR CDR3 underwent first-round RT-PCR, the HTBI primer set was used. TCRdb independently ran MiXCR on the multiplex PCR reads; one entry per CDR3 protein. The sample holds 450,000 to 500,000 distinct CDR3 sequences, less than 25% seen once. The receptor comes from a woman aged 70-85 years with Graves' ophthalmopathy. The sequenced sample consisted of blood.

In nucleotides, the CDR3 is TGCAGTGCTAGCATCTTACCGACCAGCACAGATACGCAGTATTTT. This codes for CSASILPTSTDTQYF. The chain combines TRBV20-1 with TRBJ2-3, with D hard to call. The CDR3 length is 15 residues. CDR1 DFQATT and CDR2 SNEGSKA come from the germline V gene (reference sequence). Trimming cost V 3 bases and J 0 bases, with 13 bases left between them.